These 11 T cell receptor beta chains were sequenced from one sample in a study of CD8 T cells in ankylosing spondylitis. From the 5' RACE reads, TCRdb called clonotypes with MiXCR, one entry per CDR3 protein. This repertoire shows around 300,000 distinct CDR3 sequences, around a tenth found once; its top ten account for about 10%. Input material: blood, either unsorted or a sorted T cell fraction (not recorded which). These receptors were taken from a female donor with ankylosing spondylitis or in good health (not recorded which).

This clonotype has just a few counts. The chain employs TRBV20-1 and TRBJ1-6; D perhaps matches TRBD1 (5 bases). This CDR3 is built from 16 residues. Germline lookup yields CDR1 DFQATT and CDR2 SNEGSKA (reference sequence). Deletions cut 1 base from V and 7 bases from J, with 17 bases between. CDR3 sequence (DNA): TGCAGTGCTAGAGGACTAGAACAGGACGTAAATTCACCCCTCCACTTT. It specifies CSARGLEQDVNSPLHF.

In DNA form, the CDR3 reads TGCAGTGCTAGCGTTACGGGGAACACTGAAGCTTTCTTT. Protein product: CSASVTGNTEAFF. The genes are TRBV20-1 and TRBJ1-1; D not resolved. Trimming took off 3 bases at V and 1 base at J, with 9 bases between the two ends. There are 13 residues in the CDR3. CDR1 DFQATT and CDR2 SNEGSKA come from the germline V gene (reference sequence).

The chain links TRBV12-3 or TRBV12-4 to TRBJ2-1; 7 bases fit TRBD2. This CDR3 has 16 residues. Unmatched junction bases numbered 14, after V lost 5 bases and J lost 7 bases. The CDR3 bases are TGTGCCAGCAGTCCCCGGGGAGGGGCCTACCGGAATGAGCAGTTCTTC. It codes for CASSPRGGAYRNEQFF.

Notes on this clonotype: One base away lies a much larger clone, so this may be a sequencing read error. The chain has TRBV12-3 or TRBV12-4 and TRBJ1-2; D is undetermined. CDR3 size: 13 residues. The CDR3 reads CASSPGPSYGDTF. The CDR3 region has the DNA TGTGCCAGCAGCCCGGGTCCTTCCTATGGCGACACCTTC.

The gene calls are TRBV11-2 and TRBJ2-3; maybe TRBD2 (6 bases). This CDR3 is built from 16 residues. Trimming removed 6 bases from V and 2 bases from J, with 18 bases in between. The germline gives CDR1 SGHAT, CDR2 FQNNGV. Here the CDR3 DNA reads TGTGCCAGCAGGAACCGGGACTCCACCCCCACAGATACGCAGTATTTT. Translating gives CASRNRDSTPTDTQYF.

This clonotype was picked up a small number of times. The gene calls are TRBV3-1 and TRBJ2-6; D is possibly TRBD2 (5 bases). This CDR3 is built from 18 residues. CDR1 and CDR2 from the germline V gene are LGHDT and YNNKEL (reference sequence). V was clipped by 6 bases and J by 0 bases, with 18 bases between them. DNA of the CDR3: TGTGCCAGCAGTCGGAAACTAGAGACGGTCTCTGGGGCCAACGTCCTGACTTTC. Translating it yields CASSRKLETVSGANVLTF.

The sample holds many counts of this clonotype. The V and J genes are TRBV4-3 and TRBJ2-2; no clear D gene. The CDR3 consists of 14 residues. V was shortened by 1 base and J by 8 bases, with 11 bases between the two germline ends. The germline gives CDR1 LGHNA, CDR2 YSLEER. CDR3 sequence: CASSQGAQRGELFF. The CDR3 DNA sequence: TGCGCCAGCAGCCAAGGGGCCCAGCGAGGGGAGCTGTTTTTT.

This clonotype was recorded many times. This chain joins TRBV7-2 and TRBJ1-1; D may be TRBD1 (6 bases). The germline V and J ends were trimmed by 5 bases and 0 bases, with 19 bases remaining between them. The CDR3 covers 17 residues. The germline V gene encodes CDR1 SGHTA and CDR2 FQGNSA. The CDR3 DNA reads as TGTGCCAGCAGCCCAAGTCCCCGGACAGCGATGAACACTGAAGCTTTCTTT. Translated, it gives CASSPSPRTAMNTEAFF.

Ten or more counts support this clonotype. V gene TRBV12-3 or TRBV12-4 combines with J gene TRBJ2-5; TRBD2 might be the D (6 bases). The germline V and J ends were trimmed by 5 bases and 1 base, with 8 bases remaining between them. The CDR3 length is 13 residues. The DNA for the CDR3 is TGTGCCAGCAGTAAGGGACTCCAAGAGACCCAGTACTTC. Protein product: CASSKGLQETQYF.

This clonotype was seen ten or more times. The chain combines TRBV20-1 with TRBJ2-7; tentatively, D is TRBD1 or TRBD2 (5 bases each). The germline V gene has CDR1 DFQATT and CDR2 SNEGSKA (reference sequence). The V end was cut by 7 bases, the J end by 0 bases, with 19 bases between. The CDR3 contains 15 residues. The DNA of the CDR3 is TGCAGTGTTGTATGGGGCCCCGGGAACTCCTACGAGCAGTACTTC. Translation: CSVVWGPGNSYEQYF.

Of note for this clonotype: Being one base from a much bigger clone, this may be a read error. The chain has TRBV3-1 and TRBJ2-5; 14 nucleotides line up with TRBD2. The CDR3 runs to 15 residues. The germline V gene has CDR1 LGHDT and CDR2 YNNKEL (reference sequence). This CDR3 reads CATSQGLAGGETQYF. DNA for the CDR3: TGTGCCACCAGCCAAGGACTAGCGGGAGGAGAGACCCAGTACTTC.